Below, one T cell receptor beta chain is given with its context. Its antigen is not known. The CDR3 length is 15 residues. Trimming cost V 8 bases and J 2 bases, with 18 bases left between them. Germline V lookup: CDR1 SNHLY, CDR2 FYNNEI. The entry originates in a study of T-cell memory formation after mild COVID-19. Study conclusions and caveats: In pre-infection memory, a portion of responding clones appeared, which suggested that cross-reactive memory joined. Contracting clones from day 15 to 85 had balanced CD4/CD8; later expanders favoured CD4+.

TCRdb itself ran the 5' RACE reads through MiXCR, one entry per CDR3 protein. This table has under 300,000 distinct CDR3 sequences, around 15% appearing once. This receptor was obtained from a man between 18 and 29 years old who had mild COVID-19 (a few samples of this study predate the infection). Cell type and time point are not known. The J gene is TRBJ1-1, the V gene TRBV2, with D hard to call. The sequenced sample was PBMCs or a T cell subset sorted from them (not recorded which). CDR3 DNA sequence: TGTGCCAGCGATGGGATTGGGCAGTTTAACACTGAAGCTTTCTTT. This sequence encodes CASDGIGQFNTEAFF. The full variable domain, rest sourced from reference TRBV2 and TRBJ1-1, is EPEVTQTPSHQVTQMGQEVILRCVPISNHLYFYWYRQILGQKVEFLVSFYNNEISEKSEIFDDQFSVERPDGSNFTLKIRSTKLEDSAMYFCASDGIGQFNTEAFFGQGTRLTVV.